Reported below is one TCR beta chain. No antigen is known for it. One end of the junction fails to match germline, which may point to a read error. The genomic DNA of each subset was split evenly across several immunoSEQ plates. Clones were sequenced by immunoSEQ multiplex PCR, and TCRdb holds only the in-frame ones, with some missing. Here the sample spans some 2,100,000 clones, roughly 95% being singletons. The source of the sample is a study of shared clonotypes between healthy human individuals. Broader study findings: The study drew on few donors, limiting represented genetic and exposure-history diversity. Shared clonotypes: 4.5% to 6% naive CD4, 3% to 3.5% naive CD8, roughly 2.4% memory CD4, 0.4% memory CD8. Collection of samples was limited to blood; tissue repertoires likely differ.

The V gene's germline CDR1 is LNHDA and CDR2 SQIVND (reference sequence). The CDR3 totals 14 residues. The rearrangement joins TRBV19 to TRBJ2-1, with 8 bases that match TRBD1. Sequenced: naive CD4+ T cells sorted from blood. As for subset: CD45RA+ positively selected. The clonotype comes from a man aged 18 to 35 in good health. The CDR3 reads CACSQGTGSNEQFF. In DNA, the CDR3 is TGTGCCTGTAGTCAGGGGACAGGCTCCAATGAGCAGTTCTTC.